A selection of T cell receptor beta chains follows, all from one sample in a study of CD8+ T cells in alopecia areata. Sequenced by immunoSEQ multiplex PCR; TCRdb stores in-frame clones only, minus some. This table has over 100,000 clones, about 60% appearing once. The material was CD8+ T cells sorted from blood, obtained at week 24, from a patient treated with tofacitinib. The receptors were sampled from a human donor with alopecia areata. Each CDR3 is given with its conserved first and last residue. A D gene is named only where the DNA matches it firmly. Size tells how often a clone was seen (once, few, many) or the class of an expanded clone, and some rows leave it out.

d_call	clone_size	v_call	j_call	cdr3_aa	cdr3_nt
TRBD2	NA	TRBV11-2	TRBJ2-5	CASSPGSGGPQETQYF	TGTGCCAGCAGCCCCGGGAGCGGGGGTCCCCAAGAGACCCAGTACTTC
NA	NA	TRBV19	TRBJ1-5	CASSIRDSDQPQHF	TGTGCCAGTAGTATTCGTGACAGCGATCAGCCCCAGCATTTT
NA	NA	TRBV6-5	TRBJ2-1	CASSTNLPSDEQFF	TGTGCCAGCAGTACCAACCTCCCCAGCGATGAGCAGTTCTTC
NA	few	TRBV29-1	TRBJ2-7	CSVEDQGGYEQYF	TGCAGCGTTGAAGATCAAGGAGGGTACGAGCAGTACTTC
NA	once	TRBV4-3	TRBJ1-2	CASSQDSGSGYGYTF	TGCGCCAGCAGCCAAGATTCGGGGAGTGGCTATGGCTACACCTTC
TRBD1	few	TRBV14	TRBJ1-2	CASSPDRDVYGYTF	TGTGCCAGCAGCCCCGACAGGGACGTCTATGGCTACACCTTC
TRBD1	NA	TRBV2	TRBJ1-1	CASSEGTGGENTEAFF	TGTGCCAGCAGTGAGGGGACAGGGGGCGAAAACACTGAAGCTTTCTTT
NA	NA	TRBV19	TRBJ2-7	CATIGQTPYEQYF	TGTGCCACCATTGGACAGACCCCCTACGAGCAGTACTTC
TRBD1	NA	TRBV2	TRBJ2-7	CASSLYGTDLSYEQYF	TGTGCCAGCAGTTTATACGGGACAGACCTCTCCTACGAGCAGTACTTC
NA	NA	TRBV2	TRBJ1-4	CASSEVGSLETNEKLFF	TGTGCCAGCAGTGAAGTGGGTTCACTTGAGACTAATGAAAAACTGTTTTTT
NA	NA	TRBV7-3	TRBJ1-1	CASSLMATGNTEAFF	TGTGCCAGCAGCTTGATGGCTACGGGGAACACTGAAGCTTTCTTT
TRBD2	few	TRBV27	TRBJ2-7	CASSFLAGATGQYF	TGTGCCAGCAGCTTTCTAGCGGGAGCAACGGGGCAGTACTTC
NA	once	TRBV23-1	TRBJ2-7	CASSQLPREWYEQYF	TGCGCCAGCAGTCAATTGCCCAGGGAATGGTACGAGCAGTACTTC
NA	many	TRBV5-5	TRBJ2-7	CASSWGLYEQYF	TGTGCCAGCAGCTGGGGTCTTTACGAGCAGTACTTC
NA	NA	TRBV29-1	TRBJ1-4	CSVEDQGDLNEKLFF	TGCAGCGTTGAAGATCAAGGGGACCTTAATGAAAAACTGTTTTTT
NA	NA	TRBV5-6	TRBJ1-6	CASSFQGLGSPLHF	TGTGCCAGCAGCTTCCAGGGACTGGGGTCACCCCTCCACTTT
TRBD1	NA	TRBV6-1	TRBJ2-7	CASSEGDSSYEQYF	TGTGCCAGCAGTGAAGGGGACAGCTCCTACGAGCAGTACTTC
NA	NA	TRBV13	TRBJ1-5	CASSHEGNQPQHF	TGTGCCAGCAGCCATGAGGGCAATCAGCCCCAGCATTTT
NA	NA	TRBV30	TRBJ2-6	CAWRAVGASGANVLTF	TGTGCCTGGAGGGCGGTAGGGGCGTCTGGGGCCAACGTCCTGACTTTC
TRBD1	NA	TRBV9	TRBJ1-1	CASSTNRDSLNTEAFF	TGTGCCAGCAGCACAAACCGGGACAGCCTGAACACTGAAGCTTTCTTT
TRBD1	few	TRBV5-1	TRBJ2-1	CASSRSGQVDEQFF	TGCGCCAGCAGCCGGTCGGGACAGGTCGATGAGCAGTTCTTC
NA	NA	TRBV4-1	TRBJ2-7	CASSREGRNEQYF	TGCGCCAGCAGCCGAGAAGGCAGGAACGAGCAGTACTTC
NA	once	TRBV30	TRBJ2-7	CAWSDDRVETYEQYF	TGTGCCTGGAGTGATGATAGGGTGGAAACCTACGAGCAGTACTTC
TRBD1	NA	TRBV4-3	TRBJ2-5	CASSQVGTEKETQYF	TGCGCCAGCAGCCAAGTGGGGACAGAGAAAGAGACCCAGTACTTC
NA	NA	TRBV6-1	TRBJ2-1	CASSSAGGNEQFF	TGTGCCAGCAGTTCGGCAGGGGGGAATGAGCAGTTCTTC
NA	NA	TRBV30	TRBJ1-1	CAWTRTVNTEAFF	TGTGCCTGGACCCGGACAGTAAACACTGAAGCTTTCTTT
TRBD1	few	TRBV2	TRBJ2-7	CARRRWTGVPYEQYF	TGTGCCAGGAGACGATGGACAGGGGTTCCCTACGAGCAGTACTTC
NA	NA	TRBV9	TRBJ1-1	CASSVTGTERAEAFF	TGTGCCAGCAGCGTTACCGGGACGGAAAGAGCTGAAGCTTTCTTT
NA	few	TRBV7-9	TRBJ2-5	CASSLGFTQETQYF	TGTGCCAGCAGCTTAGGTTTTACCCAAGAGACCCAGTACTTC